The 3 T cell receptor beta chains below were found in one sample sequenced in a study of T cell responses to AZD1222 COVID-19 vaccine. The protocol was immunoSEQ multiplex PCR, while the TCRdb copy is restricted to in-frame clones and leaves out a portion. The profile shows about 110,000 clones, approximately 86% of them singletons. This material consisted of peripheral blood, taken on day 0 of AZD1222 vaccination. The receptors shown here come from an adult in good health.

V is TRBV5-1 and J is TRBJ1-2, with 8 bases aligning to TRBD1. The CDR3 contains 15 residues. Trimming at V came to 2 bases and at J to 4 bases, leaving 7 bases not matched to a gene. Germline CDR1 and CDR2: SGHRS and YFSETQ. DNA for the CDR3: TGCGCCAGCAGCTTAGGACAGGGTGTCTTCTATGGCTACACCTTC. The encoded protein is CASSLGQGVFYGYTF.

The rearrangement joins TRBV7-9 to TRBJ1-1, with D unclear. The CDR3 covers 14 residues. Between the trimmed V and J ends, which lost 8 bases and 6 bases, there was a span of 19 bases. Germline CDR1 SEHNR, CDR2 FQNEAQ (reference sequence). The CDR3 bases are TGTGCCAGCTCCAGGATTTTTAAGTTCTCTGAAGCTTTCTTT. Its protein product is CASSRIFKFSEAFF.

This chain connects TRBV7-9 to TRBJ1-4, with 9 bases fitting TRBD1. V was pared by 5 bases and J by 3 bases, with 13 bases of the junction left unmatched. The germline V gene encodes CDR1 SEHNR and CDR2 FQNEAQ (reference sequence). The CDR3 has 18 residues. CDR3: CASSPGQGSSLANEKLFF. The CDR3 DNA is TGTGCCAGCAGCCCGGGACAGGGATCCAGTCTTGCTAATGAAAAACTGTTTTTT.